Presented here are 30 T cell receptor beta chains from one specimen sequenced in a study of cytomegalovirus exposure and HLA in healthy donors (dated by TCRdb to 2016 to 2017). Library preparation employed the immunoSEQ multiplex PCR assay. The multiplex PCR relied on a mix of 60 forward primers for TCR Vbeta segments and 13 reverse primers for TCR Jbeta segments. The source is immuneACCESS, and TCRdb retained only in-frame sequences with V and J called. Part of the clones is not carried over; for the studies checked, unresolved V genes explain less than half of this, and the remainder is unexplained. Here the sample has approximately 190,000 clones; roughly 80% occur a single time. The ten largest make up 6.3% of the sample. Sequencing input: PBMCs. These TCRs come from a man aged 35-49 years in good health and CMV-seropositive.

The chain carries TRBV5-1 and TRBJ2-5; tentative D call: TRBD2 (6 bases). The CDR3 consists of 12 residues. CDR1 is SGHRS, CDR2 YFSETQ, per germline. Trimming stripped 4 bases from V and 5 bases from J, with 9 bases between. In nucleotides, the CDR3 is TGCGCCAGCAGCGGGAGGATGGAGACCCAGTACTTC. It is translated as CASSGRMETQYF.

This chain joins TRBV6-1 and TRBJ1-5; D gene uncertain. Trimming shortened V by 2 bases and J by 9 bases, and 11 bases separated the two germline ends. The CDR3 covers 13 residues. The germline V gene encodes CDR1 MNHNS and CDR2 SASEGT. The DNA of the CDR3 is TGTGCCAGCAGTGAAACCCGGGTCGGGCCCCAGCATTTT. Its translation is CASSETRVGPQHF.

As regards this clone: An end of the junction does not agree with germline; a read error may underlie this. The chain links TRBV6-5 to TRBJ2-7; 10 bases match TRBD1. The CDR3 runs 14 residues. Germline loops: CDR1 MNHEY, CDR2 SVGAGI. DNA of the CDR3: TGTGCCGGCAGTTACGGGGACAGGGGATCCGAGCAGTACTTC. Encoded protein: CAGSYGDRGSEQYF.

This chain uses TRBV19 with TRBJ1-5; D unresolved. Germline V gene sequence: CDR1 LNHDA, CDR2 SQIVND (reference sequence). Trimming shortened V by 4 bases and J by 6 bases, and 10 bases separated the two germline ends. This CDR3 comprises 13 residues. CDR3 amino acids: CASSTPTGQPQHF. The CDR3 nucleotides are TGTGCCAGTAGTACTCCAACCGGTCAGCCCCAGCATTTT.

This clone turned up a few times. The chain links TRBV27 to TRBJ2-7; weak D call: TRBD1 (5 bases). V lost 0 bases and J lost 3, with 12 bases in between. The CDR3 loop spans 15 amino acids. CDR1 is MNHEY, CDR2 SMNVEV, per germline (reference sequence). CDR3 in amino acids: CASSLSRGADYEQYF. CDR3 nucleotides: TGTGCCAGCAGTTTATCTAGGGGCGCAGACTACGAGCAGTACTTC.

This chain joins TRBV4-3 and TRBJ2-7; D is possibly TRBD2 (5 bases). Trimming cost V 2 bases and J 5 bases, with 10 bases left between them. The CDR3 is made up of 13 amino acids. Germline CDR1 LGHNA, CDR2 YSLEER. The DNA for the CDR3 is TGCGCCAGCAGCCAAAAGGGAGTGCACGAGCAGTACTTC. Encoded protein: CASSQKGVHEQYF.

This sequence joins TRBV7-8 and TRBJ2-2; TRBD1 aligns across 8 bases. The V gene's germline CDR1 is SGHVS and CDR2 FQNEAQ. The CDR3 runs to 15 residues. Trimming at V came to 5 bases and at J to 5 bases, leaving 7 bases not matched to a gene. DNA of the CDR3: TGTGCCAGCAGCAGACGACAGGGGAATACCGGGGAGCTGTTTTTT. This gives the protein CASSRRQGNTGELFF.

The chain is built from TRBV10-2 and TRBJ1-5; D perhaps matches TRBD1 (5 bases). CDR3 length: 13 residues. The ends were cut back, 6 bases at V and 7 bases at J, with 13 bases in the middle. CDR1 and CDR2 (germline): WSHSY, SAAADI. Here the CDR3 DNA reads TGCGCCAGCAGACTGGCAGGGAACCAGCCCCAGCATTTT. It is translated as CASRLAGNQPQHF.

This chain connects TRBV2 to TRBJ1-5; perhaps TRBD1 as D (6 bases). CDR1 SNHLY and CDR2 FYNNEI come from the germline V gene. V was clipped by 7 bases and J by 1 base, with 14 bases between them. This CDR3 comprises 15 residues. CDR3 loop: CASNTPGQSNQPQHF. The CDR3 DNA is TGTGCCAGCAACACTCCAGGACAGAGCAATCAGCCCCAGCATTTT.

CDR3: CASSPGTQNTGELFF. In DNA form, the CDR3 reads TGTGCCAGCAGCCCCGGGACACAGAACACCGGGGAGCTGTTTTTT. The chain uses TRBV5-4 and TRBJ2-2; TRBD1 might be the D (6 bases). Germline V CDR1 and CDR2: SGHNT, YYREEE (reference sequence). Trimming left V 4 bases short and J 1 base short, with 11 bases between. This CDR3 is 15 amino acids long.

This rearrangement joins TRBV13 to TRBJ1-6; D remains ambiguous. With 6 bases removed from V and 8 bases from J, the gap between germline ends came to 17 bases. The CDR3 spans 15 residues. Germline CDR1 is PRHDT and CDR2 is FYEKMQ (reference sequence). The CDR3 spells CASREWIREYSPLHF. The CDR3 DNA sequence: TGTGCCAGCAGGGAGTGGATTCGGGAGTATTCACCCCTCCACTTT.

This clone has just one count. This chain joins TRBV7-2 and TRBJ2-1, with TRBD2 matching 11 bases. Germline-derived CDR1 and CDR2 are SGHTA and FQGNSA. With 1 base clipped from V and 8 bases from J, the junction kept 4 bases outside the gene matches. The CDR3 length is 15 residues. CDR3: CASSLELAGVYEQFF. The CDR3 coding sequence is TGTGCCAGCAGCTTAGAACTAGCGGGGGTTTATGAGCAGTTCTTC.

This CDR3 is CASNPLAGGYNEQFF. DNA for the CDR3: TGTGCCAGCAACCCACTAGCGGGGGGGTACAATGAGCAGTTCTTC. The chain recombines TRBV7-2 with TRBJ2-1, with 13 bases fitting TRBD2. Germline V lookup: CDR1 SGHTA, CDR2 FQGNSA. Trimming cost V 7 bases and J 4 bases; bases outside gene matches: 4. This CDR3 contains 15 residues.

On this clone itself: Other DNA sequences within the sample encode an identical CDR3. This chain joins TRBV27 and TRBJ1-1; TRBD1 matches at 7 bases. With 5 bases clipped from V and 2 bases from J, the junction kept 2 bases outside the gene matches. Germline CDR1 is MNHEY and CDR2 is SMNVEV (reference sequence). The CDR3 sequence is 13 residues long. In DNA form, the CDR3 reads TGTGCCAGCAGTAGACAGGGAAACACTGAAGCTTTCTTT. Translating it yields CASSRQGNTEAFF.

The rearrangement uses TRBV2 and TRBJ2-7, with 9 bases that match TRBD2. CDR1 is SNHLY and CDR2 is FYNNEI in the germline V gene. The CDR3 extends over 15 amino acids. V was pared by 6 bases and J by 2 bases, with 8 bases of the junction left unmatched. DNA of the CDR3: TGTGCCAGCAGACAATTTAGCGGGGGTACCTACGAGCAGTACTTC. Amino acids: CASRQFSGGTYEQYF. Complete variable domain (other parts from reference TRBV2 and TRBJ2-7): EPEVTQTPSHQVTQMGQEVILRCVPISNHLYFYWYRQILGQKVEFLVSFYNNEISEKSEIFDDQFSVERPDGSNFTLKIRSTKLEDSAMYFCASRQFSGGTYEQYFGPGTRLTVT.

This chain links TRBV4-2 with TRBJ2-7, with 9 bases lining up with TRBD1. V trimming: 0 bases; J trimming: 6 bases; junction bases outside the gene matches: 3. CDR1 and CDR2 from the germline V gene are LGHNA and YNFKEQ. This CDR3 has 14 amino acids. CDR3 sequence (DNA): TGTGCCAGCAGCCAAGATAGGACAGGGGTCGAGCAGTACTTC. This encodes CASSQDRTGVEQYF.

The chain links TRBV7-2 to TRBJ2-3; D may be TRBD2 (5 bases). CDR3 length: 15 residues. Germline V CDR1 and CDR2: SGHTA, FQGNSA. Between the trimmed V and J ends, which lost 5 bases and 4 bases, there was a span of 16 bases. The CDR3 here is CASSLGGSRADTQYF. As DNA, the CDR3 is TGTGCCAGCAGCCTAGGCGGGTCTAGGGCAGATACGCAGTATTTT.

The CDR3 loop is CASRTGTGVNEKLFF. The DNA of the CDR3 is TGTGCCAGCAGGACCGGGACAGGGGTTAATGAAAAACTGTTTTTT. The V and J genes are TRBV2 and TRBJ1-4; the match to TRBD1 covers 10 bases. V trimming: 6 bases; J trimming: 4 bases; junction bases outside the gene matches: 5. The CDR3 runs to 15 residues. The V gene's germline CDR1 is SNHLY and CDR2 FYNNEI.

The chain links TRBV10-2 to TRBJ2-1; 7 bases map to TRBD2. Germline V CDR1 and CDR2: WSHSY, SAAADI. The CDR3 is 10 amino acids. V gave up 4 bases and J gave up 15 bases; unmatched junction bases: 3. CDR3 DNA sequence: TGCGCCAGCAGTGCCGGGGGGTGGTTCTTC. As protein: CASSAGGWFF.

The chain recombines TRBV4-3 with TRBJ2-2; D is possibly TRBD2 (6 bases). CDR1 and CDR2 (germline): LGHNA, YSLEER. The CDR3 is 15 amino acids. V was trimmed by 0 bases and J by 7 bases, leaving 12 bases between them. This CDR3 reads CASSQEGGIVGELFF. CDR3 in DNA: TGCGCCAGCAGCCAAGAGGGCGGGATTGTCGGGGAGCTGTTTTTT.

The chain couples TRBV19 to TRBJ1-5, with 7 bases lining up with TRBD1. Germline values: CDR1 LNHDA, CDR2 SQIVND (reference sequence). V shed 1 base and J 5 bases; nucleotides not matched to a gene: 2. This CDR3 has 14 amino acids. In DNA, the CDR3 is TGTGCCAGTAGTATAGTGAGGGGGCATCAGCCCCAGCATTTT. Encoded protein: CASSIVRGHQPQHF.

This clone came up a few times. Within the sample, other DNA sequences also encode this same CDR3. The CDR3 DNA is TGCGCCAGCAGCTTGCGGGACAGAGAAGAGACCCAGTACTTC. Protein sequence: CASSLRDREETQYF. V usage is TRBV5-1 and J usage is TRBJ2-5, with 7 bases aligning to TRBD1. The CDR3 runs to 14 residues. V lost 1 base, J lost 3 bases, and 3 bases stayed unmatched. The V gene's germline CDR1 is SGHRS and CDR2 YFSETQ.

The chain links TRBV19 to TRBJ2-3; a weak D match, TRBD2 (5 bases). V lost 8 bases, J lost 0 bases, and 12 bases lay in between. Germline V CDR1 and CDR2: LNHDA, SQIVND (reference sequence). The CDR3 is 14 residues long. This CDR3 reads CASRRGFSTDTQYF. The CDR3 coding sequence is TGTGCCAGTCGTCGGGGATTTAGCACAGATACGCAGTATTTT. The whole variable domain, filled in from reference TRBV19 and TRBJ2-3, reads DGGITQSPKYLFRKEGQNVTLSCEQNLNHDAMYWYRQDPGQGLRLIYYSQIVNDFQKGDIAEGYSVSREKKESFPLTVTSAQKNPTAFYLCASRRGFSTDTQYFGPGTRLTVL.

CDR3 residues: CASTQTGAGTEAFF. The CDR3 DNA reads as TGTGCCAGCACCCAGACAGGGGCGGGCACTGAAGCTTTCTTT. The rearrangement links TRBV6-5 to TRBJ1-1; 8 positions match TRBD1. This CDR3 is built from 14 residues. Germline assignment: CDR1 MNHEY and CDR2 SVGAGI. Trimming cost V 7 bases and J 4 bases; bases outside gene matches: 8.

This chain connects TRBV7-2 to TRBJ2-7, with TRBD2 identical over 8 bases. The CDR3 runs to 13 residues. The V gene end was trimmed by 4 bases and the J gene end by 7 bases; junction bases not matched to a gene: 6. Germline V gene sequence: CDR1 SGHTA, CDR2 FQGNSA. The CDR3 protein is CASSSGTRLEQYF. CDR3 bases: TGTGCCAGCAGCTCCGGGACTAGATTGGAGCAGTACTTC.

This clone showed up just once. Different DNA sequences within this sample yield the same CDR3. The chain recombines TRBV5-4 with TRBJ2-2, with D possibly matching TRBD2 (7 bases). CDR3 length: 17 residues. Germline-derived CDR1 and CDR2 are SGHNT and YYREEE (reference sequence). V lost 5 bases to trimming and J lost 5 bases, with 22 bases between them. The CDR3 sequence: CASRISSGGAGTGELFF. In nucleotides, the CDR3 is TGTGCCAGCAGGATCTCTAGTGGGGGGGCTGGTACCGGGGAGCTGTTTTTT.

This chain joins TRBV11-1 and TRBJ2-1; the match to TRBD2 covers 9 bases. V shed 3 bases, J shed 5 bases, and the junction held 8 bases outside the gene matches. The CDR3 has 16 amino acids. In germline, CDR1 is SGHAT, CDR2 FQDESV (reference sequence). This chain's CDR3 is CASSFLRGGIHNEQFF. CDR3 sequence (DNA): TGTGCCAGCAGCTTTCTGCGGGGGGGCATCCACAATGAGCAGTTCTTC.

V and J are TRBV4-1 and TRBJ1-5; tentative D call: TRBD1 (5 bases). Germline V gives CDR1 MGHRA, CDR2 YSYEKL. With 6 bases removed from V and 3 bases from J, the gap between germline ends came to 15 bases. The CDR3 is 15 amino acids. The CDR3 region has the DNA TGCGCCAGCAGTATACTACAGGAAGCCAATCAGCCCCAGCATTTT. This translates into CASSILQEANQPQHF.

This clone occurred a few times. The rearrangement links TRBV6-1 to TRBJ1-1; 10 positions agree with TRBD1. J was trimmed by 3 bases and V by 3 bases; bases with no gene match: 7. This CDR3 contains 16 residues. Germline CDR1 and CDR2: MNHNS and SASEGT. The CDR3 DNA reads TGTGCCAGCAGTGATAGCGACAGGGGGCCGTACACTGAAGCTTTCTTT. It encodes CASSDSDRGPYTEAFF.

This clone turned up a few times. The rearrangement uses TRBV4-3 and TRBJ2-3; D remains unclear. The CDR3 is 14 residues long. Germline-derived CDR1 and CDR2 are LGHNA and YSLEER. The V and J ends lost 2 bases and 2 bases respectively, with 8 bases between them. The CDR3 is CASSQLSYTDTQYF. The CDR3 DNA reads TGCGCCAGCAGCCAACTTTCCTACACAGATACGCAGTATTTT.